Each of the 19 T cell receptor beta chains below was sequenced from the same sample in a study of T-cell memory formation after mild COVID-19. TCRdb independently ran MiXCR on the 5' RACE reads; one entry per CDR3 protein. The data contain about 180,000 distinct CDR3 sequences, roughly 17% of them singletons. Material for sequencing was PBMCs or a T cell subset sorted from them (not recorded which). These TCRs come from an adult woman who had mild COVID-19 (a few samples of this study predate the infection). Cell type and time point are not known.

This rearrangement joins TRBV27 to TRBJ2-6; D may be TRBD1 (6 bases). CDR1 MNHEY and CDR2 SMNVEV come from the germline V gene (reference sequence). V gave up 5 bases and J gave up 2 bases, with 22 bases separating them. The CDR3 consists of 19 residues. The CDR3 is CASSPGIGGPRTGANVLTF. The DNA for the CDR3 is TGTGCCAGCAGTCCAGGTATAGGGGGACCTAGGACTGGGGCCAACGTCCTGACTTTC.

This clonotype was counted between two and nine times. The chain joins TRBV9 to TRBJ2-1, with 9 bases identical to TRBD1. Losses at the gene ends were 7 bases for V and 9 bases for J; bases not matched to a gene: 20. Per germline, CDR1 SGDLS and CDR2 YYNGEE. This CDR3 has 17 residues. CDR3 loop: CASAPGTGQRSRGEQFF. CDR3 bases: TGTGCCAGCGCACCCGGGACAGGGCAGAGATCTCGGGGTGAGCAGTTCTTC. Drawing the rest from reference TRBV9 and TRBJ2-1, the complete variable domain is DSGVTQTPKHLITATGQRVTLRCSPRSGDLSVYWYQQSLDQGLQFLIQYYNGEERAKGNILERFSAQQFPDLHSELNLSSLELGDSALYFCASAPGTGQRSRGEQFFGPGTRLTVL.

The CDR3 reads CASSLNAGEGTQYF. Written as DNA, the CDR3 is TGTGCCAGCAGCCTAAACGCGGGCGAGGGGACCCAGTACTTC. V and J are TRBV7-9 and TRBJ2-5; possible D gene TRBD2, 5 bases. CDR3 length equals 14 residues. Trimming pared 5 bases from V and 7 bases from J, leaving 17 bases between. In germline, CDR1 is SEHNR, CDR2 FQNEAQ (reference sequence). The complete variable domain, with remaining parts taken from reference TRBV7-9 and TRBJ2-5, reads DTGVSQNPRHKITKRGQNVTFRCDPISEHNRLYWYRQTLGQGPEFLTYFQNEAQLEKSRLLSDRFSAERPKGSFSTLEIQRTEQGDSAMYLCASSLNAGEGTQYFGPGTRLLVL.

In DNA form, the CDR3 reads TGCGCCAGCGCCGGGCTAGCGGGGGGAGCAGATACGCAGTATTTT. This gives the protein CASAGLAGGADTQYF. The V and J genes are TRBV5-1 and TRBJ2-3; 11 nucleotides align to TRBD2. This CDR3 has 15 amino acids. The germline V gene has CDR1 SGHRS and CDR2 YFSETQ. The V and J ends lost 7 bases and 4 bases, in that order; junction bases with no gene match: 8.

This clonotype has just a few counts. This chain connects TRBV5-1 to TRBJ1-2; no clear D. CDR1 is SGHRS and CDR2 is YFSETQ in the germline V gene. Trimming took off 0 bases at V and 0 bases at J, with 9 bases between the two ends. The CDR3 is 15 amino acids. CDR3 sequence: CASSLVVGSNYGYTF. The CDR3 nucleotides are TGCGCCAGCAGCTTGGTTGTGGGGTCTAACTATGGCTACACCTTC.

This clonotype turned up a few times. The rearrangement uses TRBV6-5 and TRBJ2-2, with 13 bases aligning to TRBD2. CDR1 is MNHEY and CDR2 is SVGAGI in the germline V gene. The CDR3 is made up of 16 amino acids. Trimming cost V 0 bases and J 5 bases; bases outside gene matches: 0. The CDR3 is CASSYSGLAGTGELFF. The CDR3, as DNA: TGTGCCAGCAGTTACTCGGGACTAGCGGGAACCGGGGAGCTGTTTTTT.

The genes are TRBV20-1 and TRBJ2-4, with 7 bases aligning to TRBD1. The CDR3 has 19 amino acids. The J segment lost 0 bases and the V segment lost 3 bases, leaving 17 bases of the junction unmatched. The V gene's germline CDR1 is DFQATT and CDR2 SNEGSKA (reference sequence). The CDR3 sequence is CSASPRQGDISLAKNIQYF. DNA for the CDR3: TGCAGTGCTAGCCCCAGACAGGGCGATATTTCGTTAGCCAAAAACATTCAGTACTTC.

This clonotype was seen only a few times. The chain links TRBV5-1 to TRBJ2-3; 8 bases map to TRBD2. The V gene end was trimmed by 4 bases and the J gene end by 4 bases; junction bases not matched to a gene: 8. Germline assignment: CDR1 SGHRS and CDR2 YFSETQ. The CDR3 runs 15 residues. The CDR3, as DNA: TGCGCCAGCAGCCCTACGGGGGGGTACGCAGATACGCAGTATTTT. Residues: CASSPTGGYADTQYF.

J is TRBJ1-4 and V is TRBV14, with 7 bases that match TRBD1. After removal of 4 bases from V and 3 bases from J, the junction contained 5 bases not matched to a gene. The CDR3 is 15 amino acids. In germline, CDR1 is SGHDN, CDR2 FVKESK. The CDR3 sequence: CASSRNRGANEKLFF. CDR3 DNA: TGTGCCAGCAGCCGAAACAGGGGAGCTAATGAAAAACTGTTTTTT. Supplemented by reference TRBV14 and TRBJ1-4, the full variable domain reads EAGVTQFPSHSVIEKGQTVTLRCDPISGHDNLYWYRRVMGKEIKFLLHFVKESKQDESGMPNNRFLAERTGGTYSTLKVQPAELEDSGVYFCASSRNRGANEKLFFGSGTQLSVL.

This clonotype has more than one count but fewer than ten. This chain links TRBV24-1 with TRBJ2-7; unclear D gene. Trimming removed 2 bases from V and 2 bases from J, with 0 bases in between. Germline CDR1 is KGHDR and CDR2 is SFDVKD. This CDR3 has 11 amino acids. The CDR3 reads CATSDSYEQYF. CDR3 DNA sequence: TGTGCCACCAGTGATTCCTACGAGCAGTACTTC.

This clonotype has ten or more counts. This rearrangement joins TRBV5-1 to TRBJ2-1; 12 nucleotides match TRBD2. This CDR3 contains 15 residues. In germline, CDR1 is SGHRS, CDR2 YFSETQ. The V segment lost 1 base and the J segment 7 bases; nucleotides outside the gene matches: 3. The CDR3 nucleotides read TGCGCCAGCAGCTTGATGCTAGCGGGGGGGAATGAGCAGTTCTTC. The encoded protein is CASSLMLAGGNEQFF.

This clonotype was found once. The CDR3 spells CASSSGGEPRSPLHF. The CDR3 DNA reads TGTGCCAGCAGTTCGGGAGGGGAGCCTCGTTCACCCCTCCACTTT. The genes are TRBV2 and TRBJ1-6; TRBD1 might be the D (5 bases). Per the germline V gene, CDR1 is SNHLY and CDR2 is FYNNEI. The CDR3 covers 15 residues. Trimming took off 5 bases at V and 9 bases at J, with 17 bases between the two ends.

This clonotype was observed a handful of times. This chain joins TRBV29-1 and TRBJ2-7; D possibly corresponds to TRBD1 (5 bases). Trimming left V 6 bases short and J 0 bases short, with 9 bases between. Germline V lookup: CDR1 SQVTM, CDR2 ANQGSEA. The length of the CDR3 is 12 residues. The CDR3 bases are TGCAGCGTATCGACAGTCTCCTACGAGCAGTACTTC. Amino acids: CSVSTVSYEQYF.

This chain connects TRBV5-1 to TRBJ2-6; possibly TRBD2 for D (6 bases). The CDR3 is 16 amino acids. V was shortened by 1 base and J by 2 bases, with 10 bases between the two germline ends. CDR1 and CDR2 from the germline V gene are SGHRS and YFSETQ. CDR3 amino acids: CASSLTGVPGANVLTF. In DNA, the CDR3 is TGCGCCAGCAGCTTGACGGGGGTCCCTGGGGCCAACGTCCTGACTTTC. Using reference TRBV5-1 and TRBJ2-6 for the parts outside the CDR3, the full variable domain is KAGVTQTPRYLIKTRGQQVTLSCSPISGHRSVSWYQQTPGQGLQFLFEYFSETQRNKGNFPGRFSGRQFSNSRSEMNVSTLELGDSALYLCASSLTGVPGANVLTFGAGSRLTVL.

This chain uses TRBV3-1 with TRBJ2-2, with unresolved D. V was trimmed by 2 bases and J by 5 bases, leaving 9 bases between them. CDR1 is LGHDT and CDR2 is YNNKEL in the germline V gene (reference sequence). The CDR3 is 14 residues long. Written as DNA, the CDR3 is TGTGCCAGCAGCCAATTCTCCGGGACCGGGGAGCTGTTTTTT. As protein: CASSQFSGTGELFF.

This rearrangement joins TRBV5-1 to TRBJ2-1; the match to TRBD2 covers 7 bases. There are 12 residues in the CDR3. The ends lost 4 bases at V and 10 bases at J; junction bases unmatched: 5. The germline V gene encodes CDR1 SGHRS and CDR2 YFSETQ. DNA for the CDR3: TGCGCCAGCAGCACACTACTAGCGGAGCAGTTCTTC. It encodes CASSTLLAEQFF.

This clonotype was counted a few times. The chain uses TRBV5-1 and TRBJ1-1; no clear D gene. The germline gives CDR1 SGHRS, CDR2 YFSETQ. The V and J ends lost 0 bases and 7 bases respectively, with 13 bases between them. There are 14 residues in the CDR3. The CDR3: CASSLERRVGEAFF. In nucleotides, the CDR3 is TGCGCCAGCAGCTTGGAACGCAGAGTTGGTGAAGCTTTCTTT.

V is TRBV6-1 and J is TRBJ2-5, with a tentative D call TRBD1 (5 bases). Trimming removed 7 bases at V and 7 bases at J, with 16 bases between. CDR3 length: 13 residues. Germline loops: CDR1 MNHNS, CDR2 SASEGT. CDR3 nucleotide sequence: TGTGCCAGCAATCGGCAGGGATGGAGGACCCAGTACTTC. It codes for CASNRQGWRTQYF.

The chain is built from TRBV29-1 and TRBJ2-7, with TRBD1 identical over 9 bases. The CDR3 sequence is 15 residues long. The V segment lost 3 bases and the J segment 5 bases; nucleotides outside the gene matches: 11. CDR1 SQVTM and CDR2 ANQGSEA come from the germline V gene. The CDR3 here is CSVDSGTGSRNEQYF. CDR3 bases: TGCAGCGTTGATTCTGGGACAGGGTCGCGGAACGAGCAGTACTTC.